What follows are 22 T cell receptor beta chains derived from one specimen sequenced in a study of blood T cell repertoires in COVID-19. Generated by immunoSEQ multiplex PCR, the TCRdb table keeps only in-frame clones and is missing some. The data contain 200,000 to 300,000 clones, about 79% of them seen just once; the ten biggest clones take up under 2.5%. Sample: peripheral blood. These receptors all stem from a man in his forties who had recovered from COVID-19.

The chain is built from TRBV7-6 and TRBJ1-4; D gene uncertain. The CDR3 totals 14 residues. The germline V gene has CDR1 SGHVS and CDR2 FNYEAQ. V lost 3 bases and J 8 bases, leaving 13 bases between the germline ends. The CDR3 protein is CASSFKSGPEKLFF. CDR3 bases: TGTGCCAGCAGCTTTAAGTCAGGCCCCGAAAAACTGTTTTTT.

This clone was seen once. The rearrangement joins TRBV9 to TRBJ2-5, with a weak D call TRBD2 (5 bases). The V end was cut by 0 bases, the J end by 1 base, with 13 bases between. Germline V lookup: CDR1 SGDLS, CDR2 YYNGEE. The CDR3 totals 16 residues. The CDR3 loop is CASSVEAGVIQETQYF. CDR3 DNA: TGTGCCAGCAGCGTAGAGGCCGGGGTCATCCAAGAGACCCAGTACTTC.

The chain joins TRBV24-1 to TRBJ1-2; no definite D call. This CDR3 region has 13 residues. V shed 9 bases and J shed 0 bases, with 10 bases lying between them. The germline V gene encodes CDR1 KGHDR and CDR2 SFDVKD. The CDR3 DNA is TGTGCCACCTCGGTAGCAACTAACTATGGCTACACCTTC. Translated: CATSVATNYGYTF.

This clone has more than one count but fewer than ten. V and J are TRBV6-5 and TRBJ1-3; 10 bases map to TRBD1. The V gene end was trimmed by 0 bases and the J gene end by 4 bases; junction bases not matched to a gene: 3. The CDR3 is 16 residues long. The V gene's germline CDR1 is MNHEY and CDR2 SVGAGI. This CDR3 is CASSYSGTGAGNTIYF. The CDR3 DNA sequence: TGTGCCAGCAGTTACTCCGGGACAGGGGCCGGAAACACCATATATTTT.

This clone was observed a handful of times. This sequence joins TRBV12-5 and TRBJ2-3; D not certain. The germline CDR1 and CDR2 sequences are LGHNT and FRNRAP. The CDR3 is 12 amino acids. Trimming pared 6 bases from V and 3 bases from J, leaving 7 bases between. The CDR3 spells CASGPRTDTQYF. The CDR3 region has the DNA TGTGCTAGTGGCCCCCGTACAGATACGCAGTATTTT.

This clone occurred once. The CDR3 DNA sequence: TGCAGCGTTGAGGGGGGGGGCCCTTCCTACGAGCAGTACTTC. This codes for CSVEGGGPSYEQYF. The chain carries TRBV29-1 and TRBJ2-7; possible D gene TRBD2, 7 bases. The CDR3 totals 14 residues. V shed 3 bases and J shed 1 base, with 13 bases lying between them. In germline, CDR1 is SQVTM, CDR2 ANQGSEA.

This clone was detected only once. This chain connects TRBV19 to TRBJ2-7; TRBD1 matches 7 bases. V shed 5 bases, J shed 2 bases, and the junction held 12 bases outside the gene matches. Germline loops: CDR1 LNHDA, CDR2 SQIVND (reference sequence). The CDR3 totals 16 residues. CDR3 in amino acids: CASSVNRGLLTYEQYF. The CDR3 coding sequence is TGTGCCAGTAGTGTTAACAGGGGATTACTAACCTACGAGCAGTACTTC.

V usage is TRBV6-5 and J usage is TRBJ2-3; D possibly corresponds to TRBD2 (5 bases). The germline V and J ends were trimmed by 6 bases and 6 bases, with 13 bases remaining between them. From germline, CDR1 is MNHEY and CDR2 SVGAGI. CDR3 size: 13 residues. CDR3 bases: TGTGCCAGCAGGCCGGGGTTTGATGATACGCAGTATTTT. It yields the protein CASRPGFDDTQYF.

J is TRBJ2-3 and V is TRBV7-9; possibly TRBD2 for D (6 bases). Trimming took 4 bases from V and 8 from J, leaving 25 bases between them. CDR3 length: 17 residues. CDR1 and CDR2 (germline): SEHNR, FQNEAQ (reference sequence). The CDR3, as DNA: TGTGCCAGCAGCTGGGGTACCAAGGAGGGAGGTTATGGTACGCAGTATTTT. Translation: CASSWGTKEGGYGTQYF.

This chain connects TRBV24-1 to TRBJ2-2; 12 bases fit TRBD2. The CDR3 consists of 19 residues. Germline assignment: CDR1 KGHDR and CDR2 SFDVKD. The junction had 11 bases not matched to a gene; V was cut back by 2 bases and J by 5 bases. The DNA for the CDR3 is TGTGCCACCAGTGATTCACGACCGGGACTAGCGGGTAGAACCGGGGAGCTGTTTTTT. It yields the protein CATSDSRPGLAGRTGELFF.

The chain combines TRBV7-2 with TRBJ1-5; 7 bases are a match to TRBD1. CDR3 size: 16 residues. With 1 base clipped from V and 6 bases from J, the junction kept 9 bases outside the gene matches. Germline assignment: CDR1 SGHTA and CDR2 FQGNSA. The CDR3 region is CASSLGDSRGGQPQHF. In DNA form, the CDR3 reads TGTGCCAGCAGCTTAGGGGACAGCCGGGGCGGTCAGCCCCAGCATTTT.

The rearrangement uses TRBV2 and TRBJ1-3; 7 bases are a match to TRBD1. V lost 6 bases and J lost 2; bases outside the gene matches: 7. CDR3 length: 15 residues. Germline V lookup: CDR1 SNHLY, CDR2 FYNNEI. The DNA of the CDR3 is TGTGCCAGCAGCCCGAGGGGGCTGGCTGGAAACACCATATATTTT. Amino acid sequence: CASSPRGLAGNTIYF.

This sequence joins TRBV11-3 and TRBJ1-2; 7 nucleotides match TRBD1. CDR3 size: 15 residues. The V gene's germline CDR1 is SGHNT and CDR2 YENEEA. The V and J ends lost 5 bases and 1 base, in that order; junction bases with no gene match: 7. The DNA of the CDR3 is TGTGCCAGCAGCCAAGTAGGGGGCCTTAACTATGGCTACACCTTC. Residues: CASSQVGGLNYGYTF.

The rearrangement joins TRBV7-2 to TRBJ1-4; D call uncertain. The V gene's germline CDR1 is SGHTA and CDR2 FQGNSA. Trimming stripped 3 bases from V and 7 bases from J, with 12 bases between. The CDR3 consists of 14 residues. DNA of the CDR3: TGTGCCAGCAGCTTGCGGCCATTGGGTGAAAAACTGTTTTTT. As protein: CASSLRPLGEKLFF.

This chain connects TRBV4-1 to TRBJ1-2; 7 bases agree with TRBD1. Germline V gene lookup returns CDR1 MGHRA and CDR2 YSYEKL. V gave up 2 bases and J gave up 0 bases; unmatched junction bases: 3. CDR3 size: 15 residues. The CDR3 nucleotides read TGCGCCAGCAGCCAAAACAGGGGAACTAACTATGGCTACACCTTC. Its translation is CASSQNRGTNYGYTF.

The chain couples TRBV11-2 to TRBJ2-3, with D possibly matching TRBD1 (5 bases). With 8 bases removed from V and 6 bases from J, the gap between germline ends came to 18 bases. In germline, CDR1 is SGHAT, CDR2 FQNNGV. This CDR3 has 14 residues. The CDR3 DNA reads as TGTGCCAGCGGGCAGGGTGGTCTCGGGGATACGCAGTATTTT. This sequence encodes CASGQGGLGDTQYF.

This clone was found a few times. The CDR3 sequence is CASSRGGTGAADTIYF. The CDR3 nucleotides are TGTGCCAGCAGCCGGGGCGGGACAGGGGCAGCGGACACCATATATTTT. The chain recombines TRBV5-4 with TRBJ1-3, with 10 bases matching TRBD1. The CDR3 has 16 amino acids. Germline values: CDR1 SGHNT, CDR2 YYREEE (reference sequence). J was trimmed by 8 bases and V by 4 bases; bases with no gene match: 12. Full variable domain (missing parts from reference TRBV5-4 and TRBJ1-3): ETGVTQSPTHLIKTRGQQVTLRCSSQSGHNTVSWYQQALGQGPQFIFQYYREEENGRGNFPPRFSGLQFPNYSSELNVNALELDDSALYLCASSRGGTGAADTIYFGEGSWLTVV.

CDR3: CASSSDSRLHEQYF. CDR3 sequence (DNA): TGTGCCAGCAGCTCGGACAGTAGGCTGCACGAGCAGTACTTC. The rearrangement joins TRBV21-1 to TRBJ2-7; whether TRBD1, the table's D call, matches the DNA was not checked. TRBV21-1 corresponds to a pseudogene. This CDR3 is built from 14 residues.

This chain uses TRBV7-9 with TRBJ2-7, with TRBD1 matching 7 bases. The CDR3 is 14 amino acids. Germline V gene data show CDR1 as SEHNR and CDR2 as FQNEAQ (reference sequence). The ends lost 5 bases at V and 2 bases at J; junction bases unmatched: 6. In DNA form, the CDR3 reads TGTGCCAGCAGCCTACAGGGGATCACCTACGAGCAGTACTTC. Its translation: CASSLQGITYEQYF.

This chain connects TRBV18 to TRBJ1-1, with D possibly being TRBD1 (5 bases). V gave up 6 bases and J gave up 2 bases, with 16 bases separating them. In germline, CDR1 is KGHSH, CDR2 LQKENI. This CDR3 comprises 15 residues. In nucleotides, the CDR3 is TGTGCCAGCTCCCTTTCAGGGATTAGAAACACTGAAGCTTTCTTT. Translated, it gives CASSLSGIRNTEAFF.

The chain recombines TRBV11-2 with TRBJ2-1; 15 bases line up with TRBD2. J gave up 4 bases and V 2 bases, and 3 bases lay outside the gene matches. Per germline, CDR1 SGHAT and CDR2 FQNNGV. The CDR3 covers 17 residues. CDR3 coding DNA: TGTGCCAGCAGCTTAACCGGGACTAGCGGGGGGTACAATGAGCAGTTCTTC. Amino acid sequence: CASSLTGTSGGYNEQFF.

The chain has TRBV5-5 and TRBJ1-2; 8 bases are shared with TRBD1. V was clipped by 0 bases and J by 5 bases; unmatched bases: 6. The CDR3 runs 15 residues. The V gene's germline CDR1 is SGHKS and CDR2 YYEKEE (reference sequence). Here the CDR3 DNA reads TGTGCCAGCAGCTTGGCAGGGCAGGGGGCATATGGCTACACCTTC. It specifies CASSLAGQGAYGYTF.